These 10 T cell receptor beta chains share one sample of origin, sequenced in a study of blood T cells in healthy people across ages. Using a J-beta primer mix together with a sample-barcoded 5' primer, a second PCR was run for roughly 6 to 12 cycles. TCRdb analysed the 5' RACE reads with MiXCR anew, one entry per CDR3 protein. Found here are roughly 1,700,000 distinct CDR3 sequences, approximately 30% of them singletons; the top ten hold more than 6%. Sequenced material: blood. Receptors originate from a woman in her 30s in good health.

This clonotype came up a few times. An end of the junction differs from the germline gene, which may be a read error. The V gene is TRBV6-1, the J gene TRBJ2-1, with TRBD2 identical over 11 bases. Germline-derived CDR1 and CDR2 are MNHNS and SASEGT. CDR3 length equals 15 residues. CDR3: CASSETSGGVNERFF. In DNA, the CDR3 is TGTGCCAGCAGTGAAACTAGCGGGGGAGTCAATGAGCGGTTCTTC.

This clonotype was detected only a few times. The chain combines TRBV9 with TRBJ1-1, with D possibly matching TRBD1 (6 bases). V was cut by 3 bases and J by 1 base, with 13 bases left in between. CDR3 length: 15 residues. Germline CDR1 reads SGDLS; CDR2 reads YYNGEE. CDR3 DNA sequence: TGTGCCAGCAGCGCTAGGGGGAATGGGAACACTGAAGCTTTCTTT. It yields the protein CASSARGNGNTEAFF.

The chain has TRBV7-3 and TRBJ2-4; the D gene is possibly TRBD2 (6 bases). Trimming cost V 0 bases and J 13 bases, with 19 bases left between them. The CDR3 spans 15 residues. The germline gives CDR1 SGHTA, CDR2 FQGTGA. This CDR3 is CASSLTSGNPRGQYF. CDR3 coding DNA: TGTGCCAGCAGCTTAACTAGCGGTAATCCTCGGGGGCAGTACTTC.

The gene calls are TRBV7-9 and TRBJ2-7; D remains ambiguous. V was cut by 5 bases and J by 5 bases, with 10 bases left in between. The germline CDR1 and CDR2 sequences are SEHNR and FQNEAQ (reference sequence). The CDR3 contains 12 residues. This chain's CDR3 is CASSAGVNEQYF. The CDR3, as DNA: TGTGCCAGCAGCGCCGGAGTCAACGAGCAGTACTTC.

There are many counts of this clonotype. A junction boundary mismatches the germline segment, possibly from a read error. J is TRBJ2-5 and V is TRBV5-1; the D gene is possibly TRBD1 (5 bases). CDR1 is SGHRS and CDR2 is YFSETQ in the germline V gene. The CDR3 extends over 13 amino acids. The CDR3 loop reads CASSLDAGETQYF. The DNA of the CDR3 is TGTGCCAGCAGCTTAGACGCAGGGGAGACCCAGTACTTC. Full variable domain (remainder filled in from reference TRBV5-1 and TRBJ2-5): KAGVTQTPRYLIKTRGQQVTLSCSPISGHRSVSWYQQTPGQGLQFLFEYFSETQRNKGNFPGRFSGRQFSNSRSEMNVSTLELGDSALYLCASSLDAGETQYFGPGTRLLVL.

This clonotype was picked up many times. This chain uses TRBV29-1 with TRBJ2-7; no clear D gene. The CDR3 has 11 residues. Germline lookup yields CDR1 SQVTM and CDR2 ANQGSEA. V dropped 2 bases and J dropped 4 bases, with 6 bases sitting between them. CDR3 residues: CSVEFRYEQYF. Written as DNA, the CDR3 is TGCAGCGTTGAATTCCGTTACGAGCAGTACTTC.

The rearrangement uses TRBV28 and TRBJ2-7; possibly TRBD1 for D (5 bases). The CDR3 consists of 13 residues. The V gene's germline CDR1 is MDHEN and CDR2 SYDVKM. The germline V and J ends were trimmed by 7 bases and 3 bases, with 13 bases remaining between them. CDR3 DNA: TGTGCCAGCATGACAAGGGGTGGCTACGAGCAGTACTTC. Protein product: CASMTRGGYEQYF.

V gene TRBV3-1 combines with J gene TRBJ2-1; the match to TRBD1 covers 7 bases. Losses at the gene ends were 0 bases for V and 6 bases for J; bases not matched to a gene: 5. Germline V gene data show CDR1 as LGHDT and CDR2 as YNNKEL (reference sequence). The CDR3 is 15 residues long. The CDR3 nucleotides read TGTGCCAGCAGCCAAGAAAGGGGGCGCGCCAATGAGCAGTTCTTC. Protein product: CASSQERGRANEQFF.

The chain couples TRBV12-3 or TRBV12-4 to TRBJ2-7; 8 nucleotides match TRBD2. V gave up 7 bases and J gave up 8 bases; unmatched junction bases: 13. This CDR3 is 14 amino acids long. The CDR3 coding sequence is TGTGCCAGCACCCTTGGCTTGAGGACTAGCAAGCAGTACTTC. The encoded protein is CASTLGLRTSKQYF.

CDR3 protein: CASSFIAGGDTDTQYF. CDR3 sequence (DNA): TGTGCCAGCAGCTTCATAGCGGGGGGTGACACAGATACGCAGTATTTT. The chain employs TRBV11-2 and TRBJ2-3; TRBD2 agrees at 10 bases. The CDR3 contains 16 residues. Germline CDR1 reads SGHAT; CDR2 reads FQNNGV. V shed 3 bases and J 2 bases; nucleotides not matched to a gene: 5.